The 25 T cell receptor beta chains below were found in one sample sequenced in a study of vaccination effects on CD4 cells after COVID-19. Libraries were prepared by immunoSEQ multiplex PCR; TCRdb keeps only in-frame clonotypes and omits some of them. The table records tens of thousands of clones, about 80% of them present only once. Before sequencing took place, the ViraFEST assay used viral peptide pools to expand antigen-specific CD4+ T cells. Having been cultured for approximately ten days, the cells underwent CD4+ T cell isolation. Two-dose vaccination with either BNT162b2 or mRNA-1273 was given to the participants. What these receptors recognize is not known. Sequencing used CD4+ T cells from PBMCs cultured with HCoV-OC43 spike peptides, obtained after COVID-19 vaccination. Subset here: HCoV-OC43 spike overlapping peptide pool stimulation. These receptors came from a human donor who received a COVID-19 vaccine.

The chain combines TRBV24-1 with TRBJ1-2; a weak D match, TRBD1 (6 bases). Trimming took off 5 bases at V and 6 bases at J, with 12 bases between the two ends. Germline values: CDR1 KGHDR, CDR2 SFDVKD. The CDR3 totals 13 residues. The CDR3, as DNA: TGTGCCACCAGTGGAGACAGGATTGATGGCTACACCTTC. Translation: CATSGDRIDGYTF.

There are a few counts of this clone. V is TRBV5-6 and J is TRBJ1-2; a possible D gene is TRBD1 (6 bases). The CDR3 has 14 amino acids. Germline V lookup: CDR1 SGHDT, CDR2 YYEEEE. The V and J ends lost 0 bases and 1 base respectively, with 7 bases between them. The CDR3 DNA reads as TGTGCCAGCAGCTTGGGCAGGGGTAACTATGGCTACACCTTC. Its protein is CASSLGRGNYGYTF.

J is TRBJ1-1 and V is TRBV18; D possibly corresponds to TRBD1 (5 bases). Between the trimmed V and J ends, which lost 5 bases and 5 bases, there was a span of 18 bases. CDR1 and CDR2 from the germline V gene are KGHSH and LQKENI. This CDR3 spans 15 amino acids. The CDR3 reads CASSIVDQGSTEAFF. Here the CDR3 DNA reads TGTGCCAGCTCAATCGTCGACCAGGGAAGTACTGAAGCTTTCTTT.

The rearrangement joins TRBV29-1 to TRBJ1-3, with a weak D call TRBD1 (6 bases). The germline V gene has CDR1 SQVTM and CDR2 ANQGSEA. The CDR3 loop spans 16 amino acids. Trimming took 6 bases from V and 1 from J, leaving 19 bases between them. DNA of the CDR3: TGCAGCGTAGCCTCGGACAGCCTTGCATCTGGAAACACCATATATTTT. It specifies CSVASDSLASGNTIYF.

The CDR3 coding sequence is TGTGCCAGCAGCGCTCTGGCCGCGAGCTCTGGAAACACCATATATTTT. It is translated as CASSALAASSGNTIYF. J is TRBJ1-3 and V is TRBV7-8; D unresolved. The CDR3 sequence is 16 residues long. Per the germline V gene, CDR1 is SGHVS and CDR2 is FQNEAQ. The germline V and J ends were trimmed by 5 bases and 0 bases, with 14 bases remaining between them.

In its sample, this clone was seen once. V is TRBV5-4 and J is TRBJ2-1; 11 nucleotides match TRBD2. V dropped 3 bases and J dropped 0; count of bases not matched to a gene: 2. Germline CDR1 is SGHNT and CDR2 is YYREEE (reference sequence). The CDR3 has 16 amino acids. The CDR3, as DNA: TGTGCCAGCAGCTCCGGACTAGCGGGCTCCTACAATGAGCAGTTCTTC. Translating gives CASSSGLAGSYNEQFF.

The V and J genes are TRBV4-1 and TRBJ2-5, with a weak D call TRBD2 (7 bases). The CDR3 has 17 amino acids. The V and J ends lost 4 bases and 0 bases respectively, with 18 bases between them. The germline V gene encodes CDR1 MGHRA and CDR2 YSYEKL. The CDR3 loop is CASSPLKGGGHQETQYF. DNA of the CDR3: TGCGCCAGCAGCCCGTTAAAGGGCGGGGGCCACCAAGAGACCCAGTACTTC.

The chain links TRBV18 to TRBJ2-1; perhaps TRBD1 as D (5 bases). This CDR3 comprises 13 residues. Germline-derived CDR1 and CDR2 are KGHSH and LQKENI. The germline V and J ends were trimmed by 5 bases and 3 bases, with 8 bases remaining between them. CDR3 DNA sequence: TGTGCCAGCTCAGCGACAGTCTACAATGAGCAGTTCTTC. Protein: CASSATVYNEQFF. Based on the CDR3 plus reference TRBV18 and TRBJ2-1, the full variable domain is NAGVMQNPRHLVRRRGQEARLRCSPMKGHSHVYWYRQLPEEGLKFMVYLQKENIIDESGMPKERFSAEFPKEGPSILRIQQVVRGDSAAYFCASSATVYNEQFFGPGTRLTVL.

This clone was detected only once. This chain joins TRBV12-3 or TRBV12-4 and TRBJ2-2; D ambiguous. V lost 3 bases, J lost 6 bases, and 8 bases lay in between. The CDR3 loop spans 13 amino acids. CDR3 in DNA: TGTGCCAGCAGTTTGTGGAATGCCGGGGAGCTGTTTTTT. Translated: CASSLWNAGELFF.

This clone showed up just once. The rearrangement links TRBV4-3 to TRBJ1-3, with D possibly TRBD1 on 5 matching bases. Germline V CDR1 and CDR2: LGHNA, YSLEER. The CDR3 runs 16 residues. V shed 0 bases and J shed 0 bases, with 9 bases lying between them. Here the CDR3 DNA reads TGCGCCAGCAGCCAAGAATGGGGCCTCTCTGGAAACACCATATATTTT. It specifies CASSQEWGLSGNTIYF.

The V call is TRBV19, the J call TRBJ2-1; 8 nucleotides align to TRBD1. Per germline, CDR1 LNHDA and CDR2 SQIVND (reference sequence). The CDR3 is 18 residues long. V was clipped by 1 base and J by 6 bases; unmatched bases: 14. DNA of the CDR3: TGTGCCAGTAGTATAGCTGGGGCCTCAGGGGGCATGGTCAATGAGCAGTTCTTC. Translated, it gives CASSIAGASGGMVNEQFF.

The CDR3 DNA is TGTGCCAGCAGCGAAACCGGGACAGACAAAAACATTCAGTACTTC. The encoded protein is CASSETGTDKNIQYF. V gene TRBV9 combines with J gene TRBJ2-4, with 7 positions matching TRBD1. This CDR3 region has 15 residues. Germline V CDR1 and CDR2: SGDLS, YYNGEE. The J segment lost 3 bases and the V segment lost 3 bases, leaving 6 bases of the junction unmatched.

The chain couples TRBV5-1 to TRBJ2-1; 9 positions agree with TRBD2. CDR1 SGHRS and CDR2 YFSETQ come from the germline V gene. The CDR3 has 17 amino acids. V was pared by 6 bases and J by 1 base, with 11 bases of the junction left unmatched. The chain's CDR3 is CASTSSARGGSYNEQFF. The DNA for the CDR3 is TGCGCCAGCACCTCCTCCGCGCGGGGGGGTTCCTACAATGAGCAGTTCTTC.

V and J are TRBV7-9 and TRBJ1-5; D not resolved. Germline lookup yields CDR1 SEHNR and CDR2 FQNEAQ (reference sequence). The CDR3 consists of 15 residues. The V and J ends lost 5 bases and 0 bases respectively, with 11 bases between them. The CDR3 nucleotides are TGTGCCAGCAGCCGTGACGGCTATAGCAATCAGCCCCAGCATTTT. Translated, it gives CASSRDGYSNQPQHF.

The chain uses TRBV4-3 and TRBJ2-3, with D possibly being TRBD2 (5 bases). V was trimmed by 0 bases and J by 7 bases, leaving 8 bases between them. The CDR3 extends over 13 amino acids. CDR1 is LGHNA and CDR2 is YSLEER in the germline V gene. The CDR3 DNA sequence: TGCGCCAGCAGCCAAGAGGCCGGGAATACGCAGTATTTT. Translating gives CASSQEAGNTQYF.

The rearrangement links TRBV6-6 to TRBJ2-7, with 7 bases that match TRBD1. V dropped 0 bases and J dropped 2; count of bases not matched to a gene: 4. Germline V CDR1 and CDR2: MNHNY, SVGAGI (reference sequence). This CDR3 is 15 amino acids long. The CDR3 nucleotides are TGTGCCAGCAGTTACTCACGACAGGGAACCTACGAGCAGTACGTC. It codes for CASSYSRQGTYEQYV.

This clone was seen just once. V is TRBV15 and J is TRBJ1-5; D perhaps matches TRBD1 (6 bases). CDR1 and CDR2 (germline): LNHNV, YYDKDF (reference sequence). The CDR3 extends over 14 amino acids. V lost 5 bases to trimming and J lost 7 bases, with 15 bases between them. This chain's CDR3 is CATSPRTVVQPQHF. CDR3 in DNA: TGTGCCACCAGCCCTCGGACAGTAGTGCAGCCCCAGCATTTT.

The chain uses TRBV19 and TRBJ1-1; 10 nucleotides agree with TRBD1. The V gene's germline CDR1 is LNHDA and CDR2 SQIVND (reference sequence). V lost 5 bases to trimming and J lost 3 bases; unmatched junction nucleotides: 6. The CDR3 consists of 15 residues. CDR3 residues: CASSPLGTGDTEAFF. CDR3 in DNA: TGTGCCAGTAGTCCGCTCGGGACAGGGGACACTGAAGCTTTCTTT.

The rearrangement uses TRBV7-2 and TRBJ1-2, with D perhaps TRBD1 (5 bases). The V end lost 3 bases, the J end lost 3 bases, and 8 bases lay between the germline ends. The CDR3 spans 13 residues. The germline gives CDR1 SGHTA, CDR2 FQGNSA. The CDR3 sequence: CASSFQGDYGYTF. The CDR3 bases are TGTGCCAGCAGCTTTCAGGGTGACTATGGCTACACCTTC.

J is TRBJ1-1 and V is TRBV5-4, with a weak D call TRBD1 (6 bases). Trimming cost V 4 bases and J 1 base, with 8 bases left between them. CDR3 length: 13 amino acids. Germline loops: CDR1 SGHNT, CDR2 YYREEE (reference sequence). The CDR3 is CASSKDRNTEAFF. The CDR3, as DNA: TGTGCCAGCAGCAAGGACAGGAACACTGAAGCTTTCTTT. The variable domain in full, completed from reference TRBV5-4 and TRBJ1-1, reads ETGVTQSPTHLIKTRGQQVTLRCSSQSGHNTVSWYQQALGQGPQFIFQYYREEENGRGNFPPRFSGLQFPNYSSELNVNALELDDSALYLCASSKDRNTEAFFGQGTRLTVV.

This rearrangement joins TRBV7-2 to TRBJ2-3; 11 bases line up with TRBD2. CDR1 SGHTA and CDR2 FQGNSA come from the germline V gene. The CDR3 has 15 amino acids. V was pared by 6 bases and J by 10 bases, with 12 bases of the junction left unmatched. CDR3 loop: CASSGFSGGAPAQYF. As DNA, the CDR3 is TGTGCCAGCAGTGGATTTAGCGGGGGGGCCCCCGCGCAGTATTTT.

V and J are TRBV3-1 (or the pseudogene TRBV3-2) and TRBJ1-3, with 7 bases aligning to TRBD1. Germline V gene data show CDR1 as LGHDT and CDR2 as YNNKEL (reference sequence). This CDR3 has 13 amino acids. V lost 6 bases, J lost 4 bases, and 3 bases stayed unmatched. The CDR3 spells CASRPGGGNTIYF. The CDR3 DNA reads TGTGCCAGCAGACCAGGGGGGGGAAACACCATATATTTT.

The chain links TRBV3-1 (or the pseudogene TRBV3-2) to TRBJ2-2, with 8 bases matching TRBD1. This CDR3 comprises 16 residues. The germline gives CDR1 LGHDT, CDR2 YNNKEL (reference sequence). Germline trimming cut 3 bases from V and 6 bases from J; bases unmatched to any gene: 9. This CDR3 is CASSQSGQAVPGELFF. For the CDR3, the DNA is TGTGCCAGCAGCCAGTCGGGACAGGCCGTGCCCGGGGAGCTGTTTTTT.

V gene TRBV2 combines with J gene TRBJ1-1; the D is unclear. Germline lookup yields CDR1 SNHLY and CDR2 FYNNEI. Trimming removed 6 bases from V and 1 base from J, with 12 bases in between. This CDR3 comprises 14 residues. The CDR3 region has the DNA TGTGCCAGCAGCCGAGAGGTAGGGAACACTGAAGCTTTCTTT. Translation gives CASSREVGNTEAFF.

The V and J genes are TRBV28 and TRBJ1-2; D is possibly TRBD1 (5 bases). The CDR3 has 13 amino acids. Trimming removed 5 bases at V and 3 bases at J, with 10 bases between. Germline lookup yields CDR1 MDHEN and CDR2 SYDVKM. The CDR3 loop reads CASSQGRDYGYTF. In DNA form, the CDR3 reads TGTGCCAGCAGTCAGGGCAGGGACTATGGCTACACCTTC.